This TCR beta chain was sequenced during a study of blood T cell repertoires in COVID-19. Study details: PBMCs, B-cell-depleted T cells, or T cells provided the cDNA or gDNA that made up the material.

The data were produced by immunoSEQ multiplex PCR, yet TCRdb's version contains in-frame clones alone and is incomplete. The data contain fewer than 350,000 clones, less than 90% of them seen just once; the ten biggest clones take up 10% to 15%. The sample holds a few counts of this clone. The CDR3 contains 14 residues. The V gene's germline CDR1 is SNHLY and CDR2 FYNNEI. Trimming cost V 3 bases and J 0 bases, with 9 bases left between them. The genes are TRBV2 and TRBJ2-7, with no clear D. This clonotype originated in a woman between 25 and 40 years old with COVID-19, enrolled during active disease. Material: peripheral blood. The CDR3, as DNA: TGTGCCAGCAGTGATAATTTTTTCTCCTACGAGCAGTACTTC. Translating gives CASSDNFFSYEQYF.